The present T cell receptor (beta chain) was sequenced within a study of shared T cell receptors in the human thymus. TCRdb's table, derived via immunoSEQ multiplex PCR, lists solely in-frame clones and lacks some. The table shows about 660,000 clones, with 70% to 90% occurring only once. This CDR3 region has 15 residues. Trimming left V 1 base short and J 4 bases short, with 14 bases between. CDR1 SGHAT and CDR2 FQNNGV come from the germline V gene. In addition, the sample was reused for a study of human thymus T cells. As reported in that work: Thymic and blood repertoires appeared to carry a bias in their V and J gene usage.

The sample comprised thymocytes. This chain connects TRBV11-2 to TRBJ2-7; D may be TRBD1 (5 bases). This clonotype was sampled from a boy younger than two with a congenital heart defect. CDR3 residues: CASSLGRKKGYEQYF. In DNA, the CDR3 is TGTGCCAGCAGCTTAGGACGAAAAAAGGGGTACGAGCAGTACTTC. The variable domain in full, with the rest retrieved from reference TRBV11-2 and TRBJ2-7, is EAGVAQSPRYKIIEKRQSVAFWCNPISGHATLYWYQQILGQGPKLLIQFQNNGVVDDSQLPKDRFSAERLKGVDSTLKIQPAKLEDSAVYLCASSLGRKKGYEQYFGPGTRLTVT.